A selection of T cell receptor beta chains follows, all from one sample in a study of control samples from healthy donors and cancer patients. Sequencing was performed with immunoSEQ multiplex PCR; in TCRdb, only in-frame clones are kept and a portion is missing. This sample has about 120,000 clones, with around nine tenths found just once. Sequencing input: blood. The source of these receptors is a woman aged 65 to 85 in good health. CDR3s include the opening cysteine and the closing phenylalanine or tryptophan. D genes are given only for firm matches. Clone size is shown for a subset of rows, as once, few, many or a class of expanded clone.

j_call	clone_size	d_call	v_call	cdr3_aa	cdr3_nt
TRBJ1-2	-	-	TRBV12-3/TRBV12-4	CASRSPQNYGYTF	TGTGCCAGCAGGTCTCCGCAGAACTATGGCTACACCTTC
TRBJ1-1	once	-	TRBV2	CASSDDRWATFF	TGTGCCAGCAGCGACGACCGTTGGGCAACTTTCTTT
TRBJ1-4	-	-	TRBV18	CASSPGTAYEKLFF	TGTGCCAGCTCACCGGGAACCGCTTATGAAAAACTGTTTTTT
TRBJ1-2	-	-	TRBV5-1	CASSLGNSPNYGYTF	TGCGCCAGCAGCTTGGGCAACAGCCCCAACTATGGCTACACCTTC
TRBJ2-3	few	TRBD2	TRBV9	CASSVASGGANTQYF	TGTGCCAGCAGCGTAGCTAGCGGGGGGGCTAATACGCAGTATTTT
TRBJ2-7	-	-	TRBV11-2	CASSFWETGQYF	TGTGCCAGCAGCTTTTGGGAAACCGGGCAGTACTTC
TRBJ2-7	once	TRBD1	TRBV3-1/TRBV3-2	CASSQGDRAYEQYF	TGTGCCAGCAGCCAAGGGGACAGAGCCTACGAGCAGTACTTC
TRBJ2-5	-	-	TRBV5-1	CASSTQGVGQETQYF	TGCGCCAGCAGCACCCAAGGCGTGGGGCAAGAGACCCAGTACTTC
TRBJ1-3	-	-	TRBV6-6	CASSRGSGPFSGNTIYF	TGTGCCAGCAGTCGCGGCTCCGGGCCCTTCTCTGGAAACACCATATATTTT
TRBJ2-7	-	-	TRBV2	CASSLETDYEQYF	TGTGCCAGCAGTTTGGAGACGGACTACGAGCAGTACTTC
TRBJ2-3	-	TRBD2	TRBV11-2	CASSLGGVGDTQYF	TGTGCCAGCAGCTTGGGGGGGGTGGGAGATACGCAGTATTTT
TRBJ2-1	-	-	TRBV24-1	CATSDSPGSRVEGNEQFF	TGTGCCACCAGTGATTCACCGGGGTCCAGGGTAGAAGGCAATGAGCAGTTCTTC
TRBJ2-4	-	TRBD2	TRBV5-1	CASSLDPLTSGGKNIQYF	TGCGCCAGCAGCTTGGATCCCCTGACTAGCGGGGGCAAAAACATTCAGTACTTC
TRBJ1-2	-	TRBD1	TRBV27	CASRLRTGPYGYTF	TGTGCCAGCAGACTCAGGACAGGCCCCTATGGCTACACCTTC
TRBJ2-2	-	-	TRBV6-6	CASSYEGSLTGELFF	TGTGCCAGCAGTTACGAAGGCAGCCTCACCGGGGAGCTGTTTTTT
TRBJ1-1	-	-	TRBV7-3	CASSLQVNTEAFF	TGTGCCAGCAGCTTACAGGTGAACACTGAAGCTTTCTTT
TRBJ2-2	once	-	TRBV10-3	CAITPAGRTGELFF	TGTGCCATCACCCCCGCAGGCCGCACCGGGGAGCTGTTTTTT
TRBJ2-7	-	TRBD1	TRBV3-1/TRBV3-2	CASSQASDRRPISSYEQYF	TGTGCCAGCAGCCAAGCGTCGGACAGGCGCCCGATTAGCTCCTACGAGCAGTACTTC
TRBJ2-3	-	-	TRBV4-2	CASSQPPGGGTDTQYF	TGTGCCAGCAGCCAACCTCCCGGGGGTGGGACAGATACGCAGTATTTT
TRBJ2-4	-	-	TRBV7-9	CASSSPRGYIQYF	TGTGCCAGCAGCTCCCCCCGGGGGTACATTCAGTACTTC
TRBJ2-3	-	TRBD2	TRBV10-3	CAIRDSGGASTDTQYF	TGTGCCATCAGGGATAGCGGGGGAGCTAGCACAGATACGCAGTATTTT
TRBJ2-1	-	TRBD2	TRBV7-6	CASSLVGASGGFPNEQFF	TGTGCCAGCAGCTTAGTGGGGGCTAGCGGGGGTTTCCCGAATGAGCAGTTCTTC
TRBJ1-2	-	TRBD1	TRBV19	CASSIGQGELPPSGYTF	TGTGCCAGTAGTATAGGACAGGGGGAATTACCTCCTAGCGGCTACACCTTC
TRBJ1-6	once	-	TRBV3-1/TRBV3-2	CASSQAASGSPLHF	TGTGCCAGCAGCCAAGCAGCAAGTGGTTCACCCCTCCACTTT
TRBJ1-1	-	-	TRBV7-8	CASRTNTGHTEAFF	TGTGCCAGCAGAACAAATACAGGGCACACTGAAGCTTTCTTT
TRBJ2-1	few	TRBD2	TRBV3-1/TRBV3-2	CASRGTSGKQFF	TGTGCCAGCAGAGGGACTAGCGGGAAGCAGTTCTTC
TRBJ2-5	-	-	TRBV6-2/TRBV6-3	CASSARGLGETQYF	TGTGCCAGCAGTGCCCGTGGGCTAGGGGAGACCCAGTACTTC
TRBJ1-1	-	-	TRBV4-1	CASSRRGLNTEAFF	TGCGCCAGCAGCCGCAGGGGTTTGAACACTGAAGCTTTCTTT
TRBJ2-1	-	TRBD1	TRBV9	CASSPLGTGPYNEQFF	TGTGCCAGCAGCCCACTGGGGACAGGGCCATACAATGAGCAGTTCTTC
TRBJ1-1	-	-	TRBV6-5	CASSYSVDVKAFF	TGTGCCAGCAGTTACTCAGTCGACGTGAAAGCTTTCTTT
TRBJ2-3	-	TRBD2	TRBV9	CASSSWTSPRTDTQYF	TGTGCCAGCAGCTCCTGGACTAGCCCCCGCACAGATACGCAGTATTTT
TRBJ1-2	-	TRBD1	TRBV6-6	CASSRSGGDYGYTF	TGTGCCAGCAGTAGGTCAGGGGGCGACTATGGCTACACCTTC
TRBJ1-2	-	TRBD1	TRBV5-6	CASSIRQGGGYTF	TGTGCCAGCAGCATCCGACAGGGTGGAGGCTACACCTTC
TRBJ1-2	-	-	TRBV19	CASSIVRDGYTF	TGTGCCAGTAGTATTGTCAGGGATGGCTACACCTTC
TRBJ1-1	-	-	TRBV27	CASTATSAGNTEAFF	TGTGCCAGCACCGCCACCTCCGCGGGGAACACTGAAGCTTTCTTT
TRBJ2-5	-	-	TRBV5-6	CASSLEGLETQYF	TGTGCCAGCAGCTTGGAAGGATTAGAGACCCAGTACTTC
TRBJ1-1	few	-	TRBV24-1	CATSDFTGGAFF	TGTGCCACCAGTGATTTTACGGGAGGGGCTTTCTTT
TRBJ2-3	-	-	TRBV4-3	CASSQGVTDGASTDTQYF	TGCGCCAGCAGCCAAGGGGTCACTGACGGAGCTAGCACAGATACGCAGTATTTT
TRBJ2-1	-	TRBD2	TRBV5-1	CASSPGLAGGQNEQFF	TGCGCCAGCAGCCCAGGACTAGCGGGGGGGCAAAATGAGCAGTTCTTC
TRBJ1-1	few	TRBD1	TRBV11-2	CASSGQGRVAFF	TGTGCCAGCAGTGGACAGGGACGGGTAGCTTTCTTT
TRBJ1-1	-	-	TRBV19	CASVATEAFF	TGTGCCAGTGTCGCCACTGAAGCTTTCTTT
TRBJ2-1	-	TRBD2	TRBV2	CASKGRAYNEQFF	TGTGCCAGCAAGGGGAGGGCCTACAATGAGCAGTTCTTC
TRBJ2-2	-	-	TRBV4-1	CASSYHDGELFF	TGCGCCAGCAGCTACCATGACGGGGAGCTGTTTTTT
TRBJ1-1	-	TRBD1	TRBV29-1	CSVEIAGGGTEAFF	TGCAGCGTTGAAATCGCAGGGGGCGGGACTGAAGCTTTCTTT
TRBJ1-1	-	-	TRBV7-9	CASSISGGTEAFF	TGTGCCAGCAGCATATCGGGGGGAACTGAAGCTTTCTTT
TRBJ2-7	-	TRBD1	TRBV5-4	CASSLKTGSSYEQYF	TGTGCCAGCAGCTTAAAGACAGGGAGCTCCTACGAGCAGTACTTC
TRBJ1-4	-	-	TRBV5-5	CASTLRGPNEKLFF	TGTGCCAGCACCCTACGCGGACCTAATGAAAAACTGTTTTTT
TRBJ1-2	-	-	TRBV10-3	CAISDPAQGLYGYTF	TGTGCCATCAGTGACCCCGCACAGGGACTCTATGGCTACACCTTC
TRBJ2-2	-	-	TRBV7-3	CASSPRFTGNTGELFF	TGTGCCAGCAGCCCCAGATTTACAGGGAACACCGGGGAGCTGTTTTTT
TRBJ1-6	-	TRBD1	TRBV4-2	CASSLGQGVTYNSPLHF	TGTGCCAGCAGCCTTGGACAGGGGGTTACCTATAATTCACCCCTCCACTTT
TRBJ1-1	-	-	TRBV14	CASSHLGQLNTEAFF	TGTGCCAGCAGCCATCTCGGACAGCTGAACACTGAAGCTTTCTTT
TRBJ2-3	-	-	TRBV24-1	CATSDPGPTSTDTQYF	TGTGCCACCAGTGATCCCGGACCTACCAGCACAGATACGCAGTATTTT
TRBJ1-4	-	TRBD1	TRBV3-1/TRBV3-2	CASSQDRDRGAEKLFF	TGTGCCAGCAGCCAAGATAGGGACAGGGGCGCGGAAAAACTGTTTTTT
TRBJ1-1	-	-	TRBV18	CASSPTWGQGTEAFF	TGTGCCAGCTCACCAACTTGGGGGCAGGGGACTGAAGCTTTCTTT